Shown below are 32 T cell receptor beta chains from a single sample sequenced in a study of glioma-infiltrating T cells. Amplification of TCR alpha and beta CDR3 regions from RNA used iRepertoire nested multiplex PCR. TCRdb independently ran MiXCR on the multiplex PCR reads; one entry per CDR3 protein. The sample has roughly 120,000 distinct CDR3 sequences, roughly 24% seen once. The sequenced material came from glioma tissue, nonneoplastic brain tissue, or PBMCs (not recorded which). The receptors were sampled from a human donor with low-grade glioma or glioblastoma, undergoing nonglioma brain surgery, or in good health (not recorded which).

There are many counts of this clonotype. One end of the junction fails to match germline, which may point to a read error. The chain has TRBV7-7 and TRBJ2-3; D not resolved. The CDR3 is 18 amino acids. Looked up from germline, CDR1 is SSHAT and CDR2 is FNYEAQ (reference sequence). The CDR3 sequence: CASSLVPMAARSTDTQYF. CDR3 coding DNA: TGTGCTAGCAGCTTAGTCCCTATGGCGGCACGTAGCACAGATACGCAGTATTTT.

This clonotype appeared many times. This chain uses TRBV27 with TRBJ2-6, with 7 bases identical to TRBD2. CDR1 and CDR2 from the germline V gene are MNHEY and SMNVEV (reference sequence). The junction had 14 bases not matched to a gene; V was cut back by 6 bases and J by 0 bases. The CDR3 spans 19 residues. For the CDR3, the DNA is TGTGCCAGCAGACCCCGGGGGGACGCTGGGTACTCTGGGGCCAACGTCCTGACTTTC. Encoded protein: CASRPRGDAGYSGANVLTF.

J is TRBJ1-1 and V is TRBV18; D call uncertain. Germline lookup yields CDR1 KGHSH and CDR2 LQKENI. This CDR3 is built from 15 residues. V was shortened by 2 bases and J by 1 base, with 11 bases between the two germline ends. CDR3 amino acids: CASSPFERQNTEAFF. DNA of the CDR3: TGTGCCAGCTCACCATTCGAGAGGCAGAACACTGAAGCTTTCTTT.

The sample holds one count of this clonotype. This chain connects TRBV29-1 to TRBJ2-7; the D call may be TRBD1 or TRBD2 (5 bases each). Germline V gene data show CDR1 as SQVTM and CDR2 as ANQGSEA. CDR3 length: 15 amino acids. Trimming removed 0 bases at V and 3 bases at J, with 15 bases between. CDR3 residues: CSVEEVGAPYYEQYF. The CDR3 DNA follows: TGCAGCGTTGAAGAGGTCGGGGCCCCGTACTACGAGCAGTACTTC.

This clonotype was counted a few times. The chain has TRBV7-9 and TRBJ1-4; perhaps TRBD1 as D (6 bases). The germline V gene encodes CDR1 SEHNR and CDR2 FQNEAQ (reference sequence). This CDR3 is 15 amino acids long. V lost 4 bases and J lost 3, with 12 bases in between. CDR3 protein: CASSSTGFANEKLFF. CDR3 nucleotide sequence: TGTGCCAGCAGCTCAACAGGGTTCGCTAATGAAAAACTGTTTTTT.

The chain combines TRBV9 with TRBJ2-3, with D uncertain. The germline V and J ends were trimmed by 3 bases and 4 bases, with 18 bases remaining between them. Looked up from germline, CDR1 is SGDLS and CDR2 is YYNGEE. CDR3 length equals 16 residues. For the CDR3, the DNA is TGTGCCAGCAGCGCCGGTTATCAGGTACGGGCAGATACGCAGTATTTT. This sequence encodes CASSAGYQVRADTQYF.

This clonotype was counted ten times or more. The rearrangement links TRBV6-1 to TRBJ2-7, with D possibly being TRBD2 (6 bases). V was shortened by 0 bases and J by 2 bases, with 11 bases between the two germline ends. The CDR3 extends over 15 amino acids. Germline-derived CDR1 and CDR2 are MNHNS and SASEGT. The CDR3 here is CASSEAGLGTYEQYF. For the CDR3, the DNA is TGTGCCAGCAGTGAAGCGGGACTGGGAACCTACGAGCAGTACTTC.

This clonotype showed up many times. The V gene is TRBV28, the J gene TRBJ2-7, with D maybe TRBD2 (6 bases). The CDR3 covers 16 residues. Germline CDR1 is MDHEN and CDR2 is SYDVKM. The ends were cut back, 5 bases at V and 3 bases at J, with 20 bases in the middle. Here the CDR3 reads CASSGKGGKVGYEQYF. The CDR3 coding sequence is TGTGCCAGCAGTGGGAAGGGAGGAAAGGTCGGCTACGAGCAGTACTTC.

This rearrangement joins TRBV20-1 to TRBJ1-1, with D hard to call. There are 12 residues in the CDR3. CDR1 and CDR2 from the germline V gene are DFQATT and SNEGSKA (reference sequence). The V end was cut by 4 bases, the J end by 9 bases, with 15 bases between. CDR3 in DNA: TGCAGTGCTATGGGTAAGGAGACTAAAGCTTTCTTT. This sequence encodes CSAMGKETKAFF.

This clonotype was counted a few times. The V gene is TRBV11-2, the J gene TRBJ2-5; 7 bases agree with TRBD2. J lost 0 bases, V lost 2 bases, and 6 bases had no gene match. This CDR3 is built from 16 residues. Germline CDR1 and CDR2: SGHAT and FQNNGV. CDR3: CASSLKLAPDQETQYF. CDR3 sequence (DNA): TGTGCCAGCAGCTTAAAACTAGCGCCAGACCAAGAGACCCAGTACTTC.

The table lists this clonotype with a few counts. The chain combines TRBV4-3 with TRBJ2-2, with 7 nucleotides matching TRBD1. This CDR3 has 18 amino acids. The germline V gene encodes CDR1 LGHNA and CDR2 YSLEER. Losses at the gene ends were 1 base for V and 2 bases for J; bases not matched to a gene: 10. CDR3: CASSQVRRDRLNTGELFF. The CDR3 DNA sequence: TGCGCCAGCAGCCAAGTTCGCCGGGACAGATTAAACACCGGGGAGCTGTTTTTT.

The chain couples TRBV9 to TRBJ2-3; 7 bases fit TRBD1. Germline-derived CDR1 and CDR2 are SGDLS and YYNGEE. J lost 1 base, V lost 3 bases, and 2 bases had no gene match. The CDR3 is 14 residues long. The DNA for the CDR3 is TGTGCCAGCAGCGCAGGACAGGGCACAGATACGCAGTATTTT. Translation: CASSAGQGTDTQYF.

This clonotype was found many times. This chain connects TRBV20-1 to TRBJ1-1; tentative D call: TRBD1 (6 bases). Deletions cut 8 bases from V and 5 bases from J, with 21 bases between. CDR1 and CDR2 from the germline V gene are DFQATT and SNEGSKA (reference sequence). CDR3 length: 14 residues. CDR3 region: CSPGGPELRTEAFF. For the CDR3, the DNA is TGCAGTCCGGGGGGCCCCGAACTGAGGACTGAAGCTTTCTTT.

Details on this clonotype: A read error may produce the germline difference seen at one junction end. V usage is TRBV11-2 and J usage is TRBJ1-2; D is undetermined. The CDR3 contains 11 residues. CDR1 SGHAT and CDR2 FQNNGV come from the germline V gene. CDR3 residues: CASSFGYGCTF. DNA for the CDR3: TGTGCCAGCAGCTTCGGATATGGCTGCACATTC.

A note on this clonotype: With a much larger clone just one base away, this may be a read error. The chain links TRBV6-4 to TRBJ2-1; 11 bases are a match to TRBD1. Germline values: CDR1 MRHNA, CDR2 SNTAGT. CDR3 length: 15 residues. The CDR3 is CASSDPGQGANERFF. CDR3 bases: TGTGCCAGCAGTGACCCCGGACAGGGGGCCAATGAGCGGTTCTTC.

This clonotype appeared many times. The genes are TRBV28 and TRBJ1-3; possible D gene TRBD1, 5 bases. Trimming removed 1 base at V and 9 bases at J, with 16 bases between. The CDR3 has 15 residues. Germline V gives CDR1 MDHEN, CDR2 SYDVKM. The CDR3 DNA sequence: TGTGCCAGCAGTTTATTTCAGGGATCGAGGAGCACCATATATTTT. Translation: CASSLFQGSRSTIYF.

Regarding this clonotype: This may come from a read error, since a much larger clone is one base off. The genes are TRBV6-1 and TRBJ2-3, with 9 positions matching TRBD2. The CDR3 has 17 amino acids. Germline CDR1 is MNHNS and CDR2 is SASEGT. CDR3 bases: TGTGCCAGCAGTGAAGATTCCAGCGGGAGGCGCACAGGTACGCAGTATTTT. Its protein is CASSEDSSGRRTGTQYF.

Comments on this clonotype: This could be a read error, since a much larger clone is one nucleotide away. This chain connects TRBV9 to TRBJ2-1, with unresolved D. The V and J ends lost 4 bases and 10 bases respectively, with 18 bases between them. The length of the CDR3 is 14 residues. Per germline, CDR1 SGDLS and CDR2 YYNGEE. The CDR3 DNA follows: TGTGCCAGCAGCCCCAACGAAATGCCCTACGAGCAGTTCTTC. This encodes CASSPNEMPYEQFF.

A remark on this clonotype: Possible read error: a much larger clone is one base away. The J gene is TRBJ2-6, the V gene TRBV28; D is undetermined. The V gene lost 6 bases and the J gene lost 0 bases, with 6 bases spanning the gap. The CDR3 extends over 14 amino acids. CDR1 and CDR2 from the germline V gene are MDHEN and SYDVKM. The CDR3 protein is CASRTCSGANVLTF. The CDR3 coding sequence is TGTGCCAGCAGAACGTGCTCTGGGGCCAACGTCCTGACTTTC.

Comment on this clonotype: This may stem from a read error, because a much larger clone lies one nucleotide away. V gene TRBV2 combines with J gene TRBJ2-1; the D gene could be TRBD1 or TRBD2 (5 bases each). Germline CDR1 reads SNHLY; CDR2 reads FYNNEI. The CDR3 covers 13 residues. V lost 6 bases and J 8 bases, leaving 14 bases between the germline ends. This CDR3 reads CASSGAVEYEQFF. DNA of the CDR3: TGTGCCAGCAGCGGGGCCGTCGAGTATGAGCAGTTCTTC.

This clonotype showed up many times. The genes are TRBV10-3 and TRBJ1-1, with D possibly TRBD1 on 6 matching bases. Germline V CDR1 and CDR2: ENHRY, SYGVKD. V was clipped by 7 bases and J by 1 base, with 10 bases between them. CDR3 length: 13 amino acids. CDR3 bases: TGTGCCATCAAGAGGGGGGCGAACACTGAAGCTTTCTTT. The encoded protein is CAIKRGANTEAFF.

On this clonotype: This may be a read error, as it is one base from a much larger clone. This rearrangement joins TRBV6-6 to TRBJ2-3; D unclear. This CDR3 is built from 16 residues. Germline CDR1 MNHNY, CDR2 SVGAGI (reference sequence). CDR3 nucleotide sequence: TGTGCCAGCAGTTACTCGCGGCAGCGTAGCACAGATAAGCAGTATTTT. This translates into CASSYSRQRSTDKQYF.

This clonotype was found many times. CDR3 sequence: CSARDDRGGITSGANVLTF. The CDR3 region has the DNA TGCAGTGCTAGAGATGACAGGGGAGGAATAACCTCTGGGGCCAACGTCCTGACTTTC. The V call is TRBV20-1, the J call TRBJ2-6, with 8 bases aligning to TRBD1. CDR1 and CDR2 from the germline V gene are DFQATT and SNEGSKA (reference sequence). The CDR3 is 19 residues long. V trimming: 0 bases; J trimming: 0 bases; junction bases outside the gene matches: 10.

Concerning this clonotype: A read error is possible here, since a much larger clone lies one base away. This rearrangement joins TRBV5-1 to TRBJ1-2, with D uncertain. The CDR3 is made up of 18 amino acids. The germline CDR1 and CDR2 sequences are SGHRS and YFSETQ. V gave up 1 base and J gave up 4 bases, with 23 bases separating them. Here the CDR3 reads CASSLPSREAEAFYGYTF. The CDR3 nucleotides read TGCGCCAGCAGCTTGCCATCCCGGGAGGCGGAGGCGTTCTATGGCTACACCTTC.

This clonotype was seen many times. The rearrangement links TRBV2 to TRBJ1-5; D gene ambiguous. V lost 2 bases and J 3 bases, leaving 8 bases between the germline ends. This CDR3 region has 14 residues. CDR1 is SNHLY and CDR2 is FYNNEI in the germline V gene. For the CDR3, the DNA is TGTGCCAGCAGTGAATGGAGGTCCAATCAGCCCCAGCATTTT. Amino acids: CASSEWRSNQPQHF.

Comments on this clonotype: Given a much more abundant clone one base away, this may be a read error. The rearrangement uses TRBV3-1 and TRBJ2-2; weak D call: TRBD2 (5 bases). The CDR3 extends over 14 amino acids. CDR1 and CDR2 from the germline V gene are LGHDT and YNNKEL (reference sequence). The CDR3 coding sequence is TGTGCCGGCAGTCCCACGAGCGGAACCGGGGAGCTGTTTTTT. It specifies CAGSPTSGTGELFF.

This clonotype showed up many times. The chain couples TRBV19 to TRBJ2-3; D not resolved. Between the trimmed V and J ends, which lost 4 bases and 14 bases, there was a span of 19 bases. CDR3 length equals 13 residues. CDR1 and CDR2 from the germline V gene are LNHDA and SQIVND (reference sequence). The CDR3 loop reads CASSTFTRDGVYF. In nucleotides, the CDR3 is TGTGCCAGTAGTACCTTCACTCGCGACGGTGTGTATTTT.

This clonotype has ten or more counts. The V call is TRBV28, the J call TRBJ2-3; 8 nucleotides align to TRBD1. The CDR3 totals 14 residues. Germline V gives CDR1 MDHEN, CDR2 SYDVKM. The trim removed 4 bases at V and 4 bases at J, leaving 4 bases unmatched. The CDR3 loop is CASSYTTGADTQYF. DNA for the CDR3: TGTGCCAGCAGTTATACGACAGGGGCAGATACGCAGTATTTT.

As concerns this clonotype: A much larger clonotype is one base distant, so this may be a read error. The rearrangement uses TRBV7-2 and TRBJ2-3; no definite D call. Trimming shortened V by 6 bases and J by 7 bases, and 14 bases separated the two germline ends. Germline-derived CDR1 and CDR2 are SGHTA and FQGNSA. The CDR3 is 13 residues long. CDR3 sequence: CASSSPSSNTQYF. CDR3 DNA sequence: TGTGCCAGCAGTAGCCCCTCATCCAATACGCAGTATTTT.

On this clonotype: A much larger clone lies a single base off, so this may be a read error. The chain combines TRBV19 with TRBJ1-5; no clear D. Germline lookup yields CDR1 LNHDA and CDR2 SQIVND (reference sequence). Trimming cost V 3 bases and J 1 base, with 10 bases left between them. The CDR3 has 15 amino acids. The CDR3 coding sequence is TGTGCCAGTAGTATGGGCCTGAGGAGCAATCAGCCCCAGCATTTT. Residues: CASSMGLRSNQPQHF.

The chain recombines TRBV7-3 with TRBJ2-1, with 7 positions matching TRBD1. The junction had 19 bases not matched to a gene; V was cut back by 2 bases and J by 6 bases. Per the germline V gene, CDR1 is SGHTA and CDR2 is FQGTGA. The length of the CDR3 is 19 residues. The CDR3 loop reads CASSLGRERGLRPSNEQFF. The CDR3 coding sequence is TGTGCCAGCAGCTTAGGCCGGGAAAGGGGGCTCAGGCCCTCCAATGAGCAGTTCTTC.

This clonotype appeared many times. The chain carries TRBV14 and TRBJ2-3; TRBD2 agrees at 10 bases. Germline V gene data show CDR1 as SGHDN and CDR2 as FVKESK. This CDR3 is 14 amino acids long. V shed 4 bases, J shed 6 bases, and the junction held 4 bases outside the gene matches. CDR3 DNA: TGTGCCAGCAGCCCACCTAGCGGGAGTGATACGCAGTATTTT. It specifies CASSPPSGSDTQYF.